Each of the 32 T cell receptor beta chains below was sequenced from the same sample in a study of graft-versus-host responses after intestinal transplantation listed by TCRdb under 2021. The time point label, read with the paper, signifies: cells obtained before transplantation from donor or recipient. Which antigens these TCRs recognize remains unknown. The library was generated by the immunoSEQ multiplex PCR assay. The clones in this table, taken by TCRdb from immuneACCESS, are in-frame only. Not every clone is retained; where verified, under half of the shortfall comes from an unresolved V gene, and the cause of the rest is unknown. The sample data list about 100,000 clones, and roughly 87% of these were observed just once. Of the sample, over 0.75% falls within the top ten clones. The sample consisted of unstimulated CD4+ T cells sorted from spleen or lymph node cells, taken before transplant. These TCRs come from a human donor who was the organ donor for an intestinal transplant.

The rearrangement uses TRBV10-3 and TRBJ1-1; TRBD1 matches 8 bases. The CDR3 loop spans 12 amino acids. V gave up 10 bases and J gave up 5 bases; unmatched junction bases: 6. The germline CDR1 and CDR2 sequences are ENHRY and SYGVKD. The CDR3 DNA sequence: TGTGCCAGCCAGACAGGGGATACTGAAGCTTTCTTT. Translating it yields CASQTGDTEAFF.

This clone was found once. The chain couples TRBV5-6 to TRBJ2-7; D not certain. V lost 1 base and J 0 bases, leaving 8 bases between the germline ends. The CDR3 runs 14 residues. Germline V gives CDR1 SGHDT, CDR2 YYEEEE. CDR3 loop: CASSLLQSSYEQYF. The CDR3 nucleotides read TGTGCCAGCAGCTTGCTTCAAAGCTCCTACGAGCAGTACTTC.

This chain joins TRBV30 and TRBJ1-4, with 7 bases identical to TRBD1. Germline CDR1 and CDR2: GTSNPN and SVGIG (reference sequence). With 3 bases clipped from V and 7 bases from J, the junction kept 8 bases outside the gene matches. The CDR3 is made up of 14 amino acids. The chain's CDR3 is CAWRAGGGGEKLFF. Here the CDR3 DNA reads TGTGCCTGGAGGGCAGGGGGAGGGGGTGAAAAACTGTTTTTT.

This clone occurred a few times. The chain carries TRBV6-1 and TRBJ1-1; no clear D. Looked up from germline, CDR1 is MNHNS and CDR2 is SASEGT. Trimming removed 11 bases at V and 4 bases at J, with 17 bases between. The CDR3 sequence is 13 residues long. CDR3 sequence (DNA): TGTGCCGAGGGCCCCCAAAGCGGCACTGAAGCTTTCTTT. This translates into CAEGPQSGTEAFF.

Points on this clone: Other nucleotide sequences from this sample produce the same CDR3. The chain couples TRBV19 to TRBJ1-3; a weak D match, TRBD1 (6 bases). Trimming took 1 base from V and 0 from J, leaving 10 bases between them. The CDR3 contains 16 residues. Looked up from germline, CDR1 is LNHDA and CDR2 is SQIVND (reference sequence). This chain's CDR3 is CASSIGTGFSGNTIYF. The CDR3 DNA follows: TGTGCCAGTAGTATAGGAACAGGGTTCTCTGGAAACACCATATATTTT.

The CDR3 nucleotides read TGTGCCAGCAGTTTAAGAGGTGAAGCTTTCTTT. Its protein is CASSLRGEAFF. J is TRBJ1-1 and V is TRBV28, with D uncertain. Trimming left V 2 bases short and J 7 bases short, with 5 bases between. The CDR3 is 11 residues long. CDR1 and CDR2 (germline): MDHEN, SYDVKM.

The chain uses TRBV2 and TRBJ1-1; TRBD1 agrees at 7 bases. Germline V lookup: CDR1 SNHLY, CDR2 FYNNEI. The CDR3 contains 13 residues. With 6 bases clipped from V and 3 bases from J, the junction kept 4 bases outside the gene matches. The CDR3 loop reads CASRRGQYTEAFF. CDR3 nucleotides: TGTGCCAGCAGGAGGGGACAGTACACTGAAGCTTTCTTT.

The V and J genes are TRBV10-1 and TRBJ1-4; D is undetermined. Per germline, CDR1 WNHNN and CDR2 SYGVQD (reference sequence). The CDR3 totals 13 residues. V gave up 4 bases and J gave up 7 bases, with 10 bases separating them. The CDR3 bases are TGCGCCAGCAGTGCCGGATGGGGTGAAAAACTGTTTTTT. This encodes CASSAGWGEKLFF.

The V call is TRBV18, the J call TRBJ1-2; D is possibly TRBD1 (6 bases). The germline V gene has CDR1 KGHSH and CDR2 LQKENI. The V end lost 6 bases, the J end lost 7 bases, and 18 bases lay between the germline ends. The CDR3 contains 14 residues. CDR3 bases: TGTGCCAGCTCCCCCAACCAGGGGATCGGTGGCTACACCTTC. Translated: CASSPNQGIGGYTF.

Of note for this clone: The junction differs from germline at one of its ends, possibly a read error. The chain couples TRBV19 to TRBJ1-5, with 9 bases lining up with TRBD1. Germline V gene lookup returns CDR1 LNHDA and CDR2 SQIVND (reference sequence). The CDR3 totals 16 residues. CDR3 loop: CASSRGTGPVIQAQHF. The CDR3 nucleotides read TGTGCCAGTAGTAGGGGGACAGGGCCTGTTATTCAGGCCCAGCATTTT.

The sample holds one count of this clone. The genes are TRBV5-1 and TRBJ2-5, with TRBD1 identical over 7 bases. The V segment lost 4 bases and the J segment 2 bases; nucleotides outside the gene matches: 5. Per the germline V gene, CDR1 is SGHRS and CDR2 is YFSETQ. The CDR3 is 14 amino acids. CDR3 loop: CASSRDRVQETQYF. The CDR3 region has the DNA TGCGCCAGCAGCCGAGACAGGGTACAAGAGACCCAGTACTTC.

This clone has only one observation. The chain recombines TRBV7-3 with TRBJ2-6, with D hard to call. V lost 1 base to trimming and J lost 0 bases, with 16 bases between them. The germline gives CDR1 SGHTA, CDR2 FQGTGA. The CDR3 is 19 amino acids. CDR3 nucleotides: TGTGCCAGCAGCTTAAGTGGGTCCTTCCGACTCTCTGGGGCCAACGTCCTGACTTTC. It specifies CASSLSGSFRLSGANVLTF.

The V and J genes are TRBV5-1 and TRBJ2-3; D unclear. Germline V CDR1 and CDR2: SGHRS, YFSETQ. The CDR3 extends over 14 amino acids. V was cut by 0 bases and J by 1 base, with 6 bases left in between. The CDR3 DNA reads TGCGCCAGCAGCTTGGGGTCGCGCACAGATACGCAGTATTTT. This translates into CASSLGSRTDTQYF.

The rearrangement links TRBV19 to TRBJ1-5, with 7 bases lining up with TRBD1. The CDR3 totals 17 residues. Trimming removed 9 bases from V and 0 bases from J; junction bases left unmatched: 14. In germline, CDR1 is LNHDA, CDR2 SQIVND (reference sequence). DNA for the CDR3: TGTGCCAGAAAGGGGGCCCACTCCTTCTATAGCAATCAGCCCCAGCATTTT. Translation: CARKGAHSFYSNQPQHF. Full variable domain (remainder filled in from reference TRBV19 and TRBJ1-5): DGGITQSPKYLFRKEGQNVTLSCEQNLNHDAMYWYRQDPGQGLRLIYYSQIVNDFQKGDIAEGYSVSREKKESFPLTVTSAQKNPTAFYLCARKGAHSFYSNQPQHFGDGTRLSIL.

The chain uses TRBV19 and TRBJ1-2; 7 bases match TRBD1. The CDR3 extends over 14 amino acids. With V trimmed by 6 bases and J by 7 bases, 11 bases remained unmatched. CDR1 is LNHDA and CDR2 is SQIVND in the germline V gene (reference sequence). The CDR3 region is CASSFSGGSSGYTF. The CDR3 coding sequence is TGTGCCAGTAGCTTCTCAGGGGGTTCGAGTGGCTACACCTTC.

A few counts support this clone. This sequence joins TRBV2 and TRBJ2-1; D possibly corresponds to TRBD2 (6 bases). Germline V lookup: CDR1 SNHLY, CDR2 FYNNEI. Trimming stripped 5 bases from V and 1 base from J, with 15 bases between. This CDR3 is 16 amino acids long. The CDR3, as DNA: TGTGCCAGCAGTCTGACTAGAATGGGGTCCTACAATGAGCAGTTCTTC. Its translation: CASSLTRMGSYNEQFF.

The J gene is TRBJ2-2, the V gene TRBV5-1; D is uncertain. The V and J ends lost 1 base and 7 bases respectively, with 8 bases between them. The CDR3 is made up of 13 amino acids. Germline V gene sequence: CDR1 SGHRS, CDR2 YFSETQ. The CDR3 loop is CASSLIGIGELFF. CDR3 in DNA: TGCGCCAGCAGCTTGATTGGGATCGGGGAGCTGTTTTTT. Using reference TRBV5-1 and TRBJ2-2 for the parts outside the CDR3, the full variable domain is KAGVTQTPRYLIKTRGQQVTLSCSPISGHRSVSWYQQTPGQGLQFLFEYFSETQRNKGNFPGRFSGRQFSNSRSEMNVSTLELGDSALYLCASSLIGIGELFFGEGSRLTVL.

The CDR3 DNA follows: TGTGCCAGCAGATTAAGCTCCACAGGGGGTGGGAATTCACCCCTCCACTTT. It is translated as CASRLSSTGGGNSPLHF. The rearrangement uses TRBV28 and TRBJ1-6; 8 nucleotides agree with TRBD1. The ends lost 6 bases at V and 7 bases at J; junction bases unmatched: 14. The germline CDR1 and CDR2 sequences are MDHEN and SYDVKM. There are 17 residues in the CDR3.

As for this clone: Germline and junction disagree at one end, which may indicate a read error. The J gene is TRBJ2-2, the V gene TRBV6-1; the match to TRBD2 covers 8 bases. Germline assignment: CDR1 MNHNS and CDR2 SASEGT. CDR3 length: 13 residues. This CDR3 reads CASRAAVAGGLFF. The CDR3 DNA reads as TGTGCCAGCAGGGCGGCGGTCGCGGGGGGGCTGTTTTTT.

CDR3 loop: CASSLLSSYNSPLHF. The CDR3 DNA reads as TGTGCCAGCAGCTTGCTAAGCTCCTATAATTCACCCCTCCACTTT. This chain uses TRBV5-6 with TRBJ1-6; D not resolved. This CDR3 comprises 15 residues. V was clipped by 1 base and J by 0 bases, with 5 bases between them. From germline, CDR1 is SGHDT and CDR2 YYEEEE.

This rearrangement joins TRBV19 to TRBJ1-5; 9 bases line up with TRBD1. Losses at the gene ends were 5 bases for V and 5 bases for J; bases not matched to a gene: 1. Germline CDR1 is LNHDA and CDR2 is SQIVND (reference sequence). The CDR3 totals 13 residues. The CDR3 sequence is CASSRTGDQPQHF. CDR3 DNA sequence: TGTGCCAGTAGTCGGACAGGGGATCAGCCCCAGCATTTT.

The CDR3 coding sequence is TGTGCCTGGGGTTCAGGGTTCTATGGCTACACCTTC. Amino acids: CAWGSGFYGYTF. This chain connects TRBV30 to TRBJ1-2, with a tentative D call TRBD1 (5 bases). The germline gives CDR1 GTSNPN, CDR2 SVGIG (reference sequence). The V and J ends lost 5 bases and 4 bases respectively, with 11 bases between them. The CDR3 is 12 amino acids.

The chain uses TRBV30 and TRBJ2-3; D gene uncertain. Germline values: CDR1 GTSNPN, CDR2 SVGIG (reference sequence). The ends were cut back, 4 bases at V and 0 bases at J, with 17 bases in the middle. There are 16 residues in the CDR3. The chain's CDR3 is CAWNQFRARSTDTQYF. For the CDR3, the DNA is TGTGCCTGGAATCAATTTCGGGCCCGAAGCACAGATACGCAGTATTTT.

The rearrangement uses TRBV2 and TRBJ2-5; 11 bases agree with TRBD2. Trimming took 4 bases from V and 2 from J; bases not matched to a gene: 3. In germline, CDR1 is SNHLY, CDR2 FYNNEI. The CDR3 consists of 15 residues. CDR3 sequence (DNA): TGTGCCAGCAGTGCGGGACTAGCGGTGCAAGAGACCCAGTACTTC. Translating it yields CASSAGLAVQETQYF.

The chain has TRBV7-8 and TRBJ1-5; perhaps TRBD1 as D (6 bases). V was clipped by 1 base and J by 3 bases, with 10 bases between them. Germline V gene sequence: CDR1 SGHVS, CDR2 FQNEAQ. This CDR3 spans 15 amino acids. CDR3 DNA: TGTGCCAGCAGCTTAGGGCAGGGGATCAATCAGCCCCAGCATTTT. Translating it yields CASSLGQGINQPQHF.

The gene calls are TRBV15 and TRBJ1-4; no reliable D call. The V gene lost 4 bases and the J gene lost 1 base, with 7 bases spanning the gap. Germline CDR1 LNHNV, CDR2 YYDKDF (reference sequence). The CDR3 length is 14 residues. CDR3 sequence (DNA): TGTGCCACCAGCAAAGGCTTAACTAATGAAAAACTGTTTTTT. Amino acid sequence: CATSKGLTNEKLFF. Supplemented by reference TRBV15 and TRBJ1-4, the full variable domain reads DAMVIQNPRYQVTQFGKPVTLSCSQTLNHNVMYWYQQKSSQAPKLLFHYYDKDFNNEADTPDNFQSRRPNTSFCFLDIRSPGLGDTAMYLCATSKGLTNEKLFFGSGTQLSVL.

V and J are TRBV30 and TRBJ2-7; perhaps TRBD2 as D (5 bases). The V end lost 3 bases, the J end lost 3 bases, and 15 bases lay between the germline ends. This CDR3 spans 14 amino acids. Per the germline V gene, CDR1 is GTSNPN and CDR2 is SVGIG (reference sequence). The CDR3 spells CAWSIRGGGYEQYF. Here the CDR3 DNA reads TGTGCCTGGAGCATCCGAGGAGGTGGCTACGAGCAGTACTTC.

J is TRBJ1-1 and V is TRBV18; 7 bases are a match to TRBD1. This CDR3 spans 15 amino acids. The V and J ends lost 4 bases and 1 base, in that order; junction bases with no gene match: 6. Germline V gene sequence: CDR1 KGHSH, CDR2 LQKENI. CDR3 DNA sequence: TGTGCCAGCTCACTTGGCCGGGACAGGAACACTGAAGCTTTCTTT. This gives the protein CASSLGRDRNTEAFF.

The chain uses TRBV19 and TRBJ1-2, with no clear D. This CDR3 contains 15 residues. The V end was cut by 5 bases, the J end by 3 bases, with 16 bases between. Germline values: CDR1 LNHDA, CDR2 SQIVND (reference sequence). The CDR3 DNA follows: TGTGCCAGTAGTGGTAAGATGACATACGACTATGGCTACACCTTC. It codes for CASSGKMTYDYGYTF.

The chain uses TRBV6-1 and TRBJ2-1; D gene uncertain. V was cut by 5 bases and J by 4 bases, with 0 bases left in between. From germline, CDR1 is MNHNS and CDR2 SASEGT. The CDR3 is made up of 10 amino acids. The CDR3 reads CASSYNEQFF. CDR3 coding DNA: TGTGCCAGCAGTTACAATGAGCAGTTCTTC.

This clone was found once. This chain joins TRBV7-9 and TRBJ2-3; TRBD1 might be the D (6 bases). The V end lost 2 bases, the J end lost 2 bases, and 17 bases lay between the germline ends. Germline V gene sequence: CDR1 SEHNR, CDR2 FQNEAQ (reference sequence). CDR3 length: 17 residues. Here the CDR3 DNA reads TGTGCCAGCAGCTTAAGGCCCCTTCGACAGGCCACAGATACGCAGTATTTT. Translating gives CASSLRPLRQATDTQYF.

The rearrangement links TRBV5-6 to TRBJ2-3; D may correspond to TRBD1 or TRBD2 (5 bases each). Germline CDR1 and CDR2: SGHDT and YYEEEE. This CDR3 contains 17 residues. Trimming took 3 bases from V and 1 from J, leaving 18 bases between them. The CDR3 loop reads CASSWIEGRGGTDTQYF. The CDR3 coding sequence is TGTGCCAGCAGCTGGATCGAGGGGCGTGGGGGCACAGATACGCAGTATTTT. The variable domain in full, completed from reference TRBV5-6 and TRBJ2-3, reads DAGVTQSPTHLIKTRGQQVTLRCSPKSGHDTVSWYQQALGQGPQFIFQYYEEEERQRGNFPDRFSGHQFPNYSSELNVNALLLGDSALYLCASSWIEGRGGTDTQYFGPGTRLTVL.